A selection of T cell receptor beta chains follows, all from one sample in a study of blood T cells in healthy people across ages. From the 5' RACE reads, TCRdb called clonotypes with MiXCR, one entry per CDR3 protein. The sample yields about 1.4 million distinct CDR3 sequences, 55% to 75% seen once. Sequenced sample: blood. These receptor sequences come from a man aged 18-30 years in good health. The CDR3 runs from the conserved cysteine through the conserved F or W. D genes are given only for firm matches. Some rows mark clone size as missing; the rest say once, few, many or name a class of expanded clone.

NA NA TRBJ2-3 TRBV10-1 TGCGCCAGCAGTGATTCAGGGGGGACGGGAGTCACAGATACGCAGTATTTT CASSDSGGTGVTDTQYF
few NA TRBJ2-1 TRBV20-1 TGCAGTGCTCTCCATCAACGGAGGAATGAGCAGTTCTTC CSALHQRRNEQFF
NA TRBD2 TRBJ2-2 TRBV10-3 TGTGCCATCAGTGAGTCGAGAGCGGGACCGAACACCGGGGAGCTGTTTTTT CAISESRAGPNTGELFF
few TRBD2 TRBJ2-1 TRBV9 TGTGCCAGCAGCACTAGTAGCGGGAGAAGAAATGAGCAGTTCTTC CASSTSSGRRNEQFF
NA NA TRBJ2-7 TRBV19 TGTGCCAGTAGTATCCCAGGGGCGTCCTACGAGCAGAACTTC CASSIPGASYEQNF
NA NA TRBJ1-2 TRBV6-5 TGTGCCAGCAGTACACAGGGCCTGAACTATGGCTACACCTTC CASSTQGLNYGYTF
NA TRBD2 TRBJ2-7 TRBV27 TGTGCCAGCAGTTTCGCTAGCGGGGCGCGGTACGAGCAGTACTTC CASSFASGARYEQYF
NA NA TRBJ2-3 TRBV7-9 TGTGCCAGCAGCTTAGTCCGGGACACAGATACGCAGTATTTT CASSLVRDTDTQYF
few NA TRBJ2-3 TRBV18 TGTGCCAGCTCAAACACGCAGGGGGATACGCAGTATTTT CASSNTQGDTQYF
NA TRBD1 TRBJ1-1 TRBV6-5 TGTGCCAGCCTGGACAGGGGCAGGGTCACTGAAGCTTTCTTT CASLDRGRVTEAFF
NA NA TRBJ2-7 TRBV20-1 TGCAGTGCTAGAGACTTCTTCGGGAGTTCCTACAATGAGCAGTACTTC CSARDFFGSSYNEQYF
NA NA TRBJ1-2 TRBV6-5 TGTGCCAGCAGCCCCCCTGGAGGTGGGGGTTTAGATGGCTACACCTTC CASSPPGGGGLDGYTF
few NA TRBJ2-7 TRBV4-3 TGCGCCAGCAGCCAAGGAAGAGACCAATCATCGATGCAGTACTTC CASSQGRDQSSMQYF
once TRBD2 TRBJ2-1 TRBV10-2 TGCGCCAGCGGGATAGCGGGGGGGCGACACAATGAGCAGTTCTTC CASGIAGGRHNEQFF
NA NA TRBJ1-4 TRBV2 TGTGCCAGCACCAGAACAACGGGTGGCGGTGAAAAACTGTTTTTT CASTRTTGGGEKLFF
NA NA TRBJ2-5 TRBV7-2 TGTGCCAGCAGCAAGCCACTAGTGGTTCAAGAGACCCAGTACTTC CASSKPLVVQETQYF
few NA TRBJ2-3 TRBV11-2 TGTGCCAGCAGCCCAGGGGGGGGCGGGACTAGTGGAGATACGCAGTATTTT CASSPGGGGTSGDTQYF
NA NA TRBJ1-2 TRBV7-9 TGTGCCAGCAGCTTAGAAGAAGTTTATGGCTACACCTTC CASSLEEVYGYTF
NA TRBD1 TRBJ2-1 TRBV27 TGTGCCACACAGGGGGCGGGGAATGAGCAGTTCTTC CATQGAGNEQFF
many NA TRBJ2-3 TRBV6-4 TGTGCCAGCAGTGTCAGGGGGGCGACAGATACGCAGTATTTT CASSVRGATDTQYF
few NA TRBJ2-2 TRBV7-2 TGTGCCAGCAGCTCTCAGGGGTGGTACACCGGGGAGCTGTTTTTT CASSSQGWYTGELFF
NA NA TRBJ2-7 TRBV27 TGTGCCAGCAGTTCAGGTTCTTTCTACGAGCAGTACTTC CASSSGSFYEQYF
NA NA TRBJ1-1 TRBV29-1 TGCAGCGTTGAAGTGGGGAGGGGATCTGAAGCTTTCTTT CSVEVGRGSEAFF
NA NA TRBJ2-7 TRBV13 TGTGCCAGCAGCTTATCTAGGTTCTTCGGGGGAAGCTCCTACGAGCAGTACTTC CASSLSRFFGGSSYEQYF
NA TRBD1 TRBJ2-7 TRBV27 TGTGCCAGCAGTTCGGGACAGGCAGGCGAGCAGTACTTC CASSSGQAGEQYF
NA TRBD1 TRBJ1-4 TRBV7-9 TGTGCCAGCAGCTGGAGGGACAGGGGGCCAACTAATGAAAAACTGTTTTTT CASSWRDRGPTNEKLFF
NA NA TRBJ2-7 TRBV29-1 TGCAGCGTTGAAGAAAGTGACGAGCAGTACTTC CSVEESDEQYF
NA TRBD2 TRBJ2-3 TRBV14 TGTGCCAGCAGCCCCCGACTAGCGGAGGAATGGGATACGCAGTATTTT CASSPRLAEEWDTQYF
few TRBD2 TRBJ2-5 TRBV4-2 TGTGCCAGCAGCCCACGGTCCCCGACTAGCCGCCTTTCGGAGACCCAGTACTTC CASSPRSPTSRLSETQYF
few TRBD1 TRBJ2-4 TRBV6-5 TGTGCCAGCAGTTATGGACAGGGGGAAAACATTCAGTACTTC CASSYGQGENIQYF
NA NA TRBJ2-7 TRBV29-1 TGCAGCGTTGAAGGGGTAGGGCGCTACGAGCAGTACTTC CSVEGVGRYEQYF
NA NA TRBJ2-7 TRBV7-9 TGTGCCAGCAGCCCAACCCAAGGAACCTACGAGCAGTACTTC CASSPTQGTYEQYF
NA TRBD1 TRBJ2-1 TRBV10-1 TGCGCCAGCAAGGGGACAGGGGGTTCGCAGTTCTTC CASKGTGGSQFF
few TRBD2 TRBJ2-3 TRBV10-3 TGTGCCATCATGCCCCGTAGCGGGGGGCAGGGTAGTACGCAGTATTTT CAIMPRSGGQGSTQYF
NA TRBD2 TRBJ2-1 TRBV2 TGTGCCAGCAGGGAGACTAGCGGGGGGGAGCAGTTCTTC CASRETSGGEQFF
NA NA TRBJ1-2 TRBV7-8 TGTGCCAGCAGCTTAGCGGAGGGGTCTCACTATGGCTACACCTTC CASSLAEGSHYGYTF
NA NA TRBJ1-2 TRBV10-3 TGTGCCATCAGAGCAGGGGCGGCTAGTGGAAGCTACACCTTC CAIRAGAASGSYTF
NA NA TRBJ1-6 TRBV27 TGTGCCAGCAGTCCAGGGGTGGGGTATAATTCACCCCTCCACTTT CASSPGVGYNSPLHF
NA NA TRBJ1-1 TRBV2 TGTGCCAGCAGTGATCACAGAATGAACACTGAAGCTTTCTTT CASSDHRMNTEAFF
NA NA TRBJ2-1 TRBV27 TGTGCCAGCAATGGGGCAGACAATGAGCAGTTCTTC CASNGADNEQFF
NA NA TRBJ1-3 TRBV4-3 TGCGCCAGCAGCCCGACGAGCTCTGGAAACACCATATATTTT CASSPTSSGNTIYF
NA TRBD1 TRBJ2-1 TRBV2 TGTGCCAGCAGTGAGGGACAGGGAATCGGGAATGAGCAGTTCTTC CASSEGQGIGNEQFF
once NA TRBJ2-1 TRBV7-9 TGTGCCAGCAGCTTGTTAGGGGCTTGGGATGAGCAGTTCTTC CASSLLGAWDEQFF
NA NA TRBJ2-5 TRBV25-1 TGTGCCAGCAGTGATCCGAGGGAGACCCAGTACTTC CASSDPRETQYF
NA TRBD1 TRBJ1-4 TRBV7-2 TGTGCCAGCAGCTTAACCGCGGACAGGGCAACTAATGAAAAACTGTTTTTT CASSLTADRATNEKLFF
NA TRBD1 TRBJ2-6 TRBV27 TGTGCCAGCACGGGACAGGGAGGATTTGGGGCCAACGTCCTGACTTTC CASTGQGGFGANVLTF
NA NA TRBJ2-1 TRBV20-1 TGCAGTGCTGTCATGTCCTACAATGAGCAGTTCTTC CSAVMSYNEQFF
few TRBD2 TRBJ2-5 TRBV7-7 TGTGCCAGCAGCGCGGGACTAGCGGGACCCGGTCAGGAGACCCAGTACTTC CASSAGLAGPGQETQYF
NA TRBD1 TRBJ2-1 TRBV12-5 TGTGCTAGAGGGGGCGCAAGGGAGCAGTTCTTC CARGGAREQFF
NA NA TRBJ1-1 TRBV10-3 TGTGCCATCAGTTACACCGGGACACTGGGGGCTGAAGCTTTCTTT CAISYTGTLGAEAFF